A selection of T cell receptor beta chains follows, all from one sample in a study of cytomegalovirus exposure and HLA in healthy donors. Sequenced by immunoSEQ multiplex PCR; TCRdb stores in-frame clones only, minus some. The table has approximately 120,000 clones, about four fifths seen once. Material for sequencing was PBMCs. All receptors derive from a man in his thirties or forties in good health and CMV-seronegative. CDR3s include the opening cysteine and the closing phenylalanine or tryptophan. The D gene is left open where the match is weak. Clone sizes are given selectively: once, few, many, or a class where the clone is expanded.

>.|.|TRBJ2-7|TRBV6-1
TGTGCCAGCTTACCCCAGTGGCAATCCTACGAGCAGTACTTC
CASLPQWQSYEQYF
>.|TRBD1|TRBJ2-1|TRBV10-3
TGTGCCATCAGTGGCCGGGACAGGTCTTCCAATGAGCAGTTCTTC
CAISGRDRSSNEQFF
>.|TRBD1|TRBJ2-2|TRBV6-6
TGTGCCATCCCCTCTTCCGGGACAGGGGTCTCCGGGGAGCTGTTTTTT
CAIPSSGTGVSGELFF
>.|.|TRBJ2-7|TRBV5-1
TGCGCCAGCAGCTTAAGGCAGGGGCGCGACGAGCAGTACTTC
CASSLRQGRDEQYF
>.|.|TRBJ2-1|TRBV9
TGTGCCAGCAGCTCCACGCAGGGAGCGGGTGAGCAGTTCTTC
CASSSTQGAGEQFF
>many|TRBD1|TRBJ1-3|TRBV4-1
TGCGCCAGCAGCCATCCCCGACAGGGAAGGGGTTCGGGAAACACCATATATTTT
CASSHPRQGRGSGNTIYF
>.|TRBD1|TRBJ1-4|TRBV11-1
TGTGCCAGCAGCTTATGGACAGGGCGACTATCTAATGAAAAACTGTTTTTT
CASSLWTGRLSNEKLFF
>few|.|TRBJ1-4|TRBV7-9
TGTGCCAGCAGCATTCGAGCAACTAATGAAAAACTGTTTTTT
CASSIRATNEKLFF
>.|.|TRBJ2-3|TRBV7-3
TGTGCCAGCAGCTTCCACTGGGATACGCAGTATTTT
CASSFHWDTQYF
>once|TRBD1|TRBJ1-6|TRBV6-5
TGTGCCAGCAGTTTTTATGGGACAGGGGTAAATTCACCCCTCCACTTT
CASSFYGTGVNSPLHF
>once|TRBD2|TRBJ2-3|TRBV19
TGTGCCACCCGGTCAGCGGGAGTTGGAGATACGCAGTATTTT
CATRSAGVGDTQYF
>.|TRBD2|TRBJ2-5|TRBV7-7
TGTGCTAGCAGCTCAGGACTAGCGGGGGACTGGGAGACCCAGTACTTC
CASSSGLAGDWETQYF
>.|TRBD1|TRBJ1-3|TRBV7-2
TGTGCCAGCAGCCCGAGACAGGGCTTAGGTGTGATCTCTGGAAACACCATATATTTT
CASSPRQGLGVISGNTIYF
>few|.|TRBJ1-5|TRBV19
TGTGCCAGTAGTATTCTCCCCCGGACAGAAAATAATCAGCCCCAGCATTTT
CASSILPRTENNQPQHF
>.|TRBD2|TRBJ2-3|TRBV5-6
TGTGCCAGCAGCTCGTATTCGGGGGGGCCTAGGACAGATACGCAGTATTTT
CASSSYSGGPRTDTQYF
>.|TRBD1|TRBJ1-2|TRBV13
TGTGCCAGCAGCTTGAGACAGGGTAGGAACTATGGCTACACCTTC
CASSLRQGRNYGYTF
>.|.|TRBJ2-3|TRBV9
TGTGCCAGCAGCCGAACGGCAGATACGCAGTATTTT
CASSRTADTQYF
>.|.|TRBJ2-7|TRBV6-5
TGTGCCACCCACAGGGAACCCTCATCCGAGCAGTACTTC
CATHREPSSEQYF
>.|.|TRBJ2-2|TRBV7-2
TGTGCCAGCAGCTTATACAGCGGGGAGCTGTTTTTT
CASSLYSGELFF
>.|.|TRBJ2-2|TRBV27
TGTGCCAGCAGTTTTGGAGCGGACACCGGGGAGCTGTTTTTT
CASSFGADTGELFF
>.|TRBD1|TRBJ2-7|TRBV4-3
TGCGCCAGCAGCCAGTATGACAGGGACGCCGAGCAGTACTTC
CASSQYDRDAEQYF
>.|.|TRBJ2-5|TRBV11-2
TGTGCCAGCAGCTTAGATGGCCTGGCTAGTAAGGGGGTACGCGAGACCCAGTACTTC
CASSLDGLASKGVRETQYF
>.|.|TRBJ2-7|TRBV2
TGTGCCAGCAGTTTAACCTACGAGCAGTACTTC
CASSLTYEQYF
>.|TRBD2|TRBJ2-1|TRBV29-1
TGCAGCTCTAGCGGGGGGGCTGATGAGCAGTTCTTC
CSSSGGADEQFF
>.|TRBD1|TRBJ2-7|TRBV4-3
TGCGCCAGCAGCCTCGCCTTCGATTGGGGACAGGGGGTTTATTGGTACGAGCAGTACTTC
CASSLAFDWGQGVYWYEQYF
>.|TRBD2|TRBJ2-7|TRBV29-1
TGCAGAAAACCCCGCGGGAGCGGTGGTACTACCGAGCAGTACTTC
CRKPRGSGGTTEQYF
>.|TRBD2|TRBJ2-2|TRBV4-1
TGCGCCAGCAGCCAAGTGGCGGGGGTTTCCACCGGGGAGCTGTTTTTT
CASSQVAGVSTGELFF
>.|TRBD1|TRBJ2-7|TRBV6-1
TGTGCCAGCAGTAGCCAGGGGGACACCTACGAGCAGTACTTC
CASSSQGDTYEQYF
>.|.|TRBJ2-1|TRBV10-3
TGTGCCATCAGCCGTACAGGGAATATCTACAATGAGCAGTTCTTC
CAISRTGNIYNEQFF
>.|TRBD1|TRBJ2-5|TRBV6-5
TGTGCCAGCAGTTACGGGGCAGGGGGCCTGAGAGAGACCCAGTACTTC
CASSYGAGGLRETQYF
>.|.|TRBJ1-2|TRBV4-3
TGCGCCAGCAGCCAAGATCGCTGGACACACTATGGCTACACCTTC
CASSQDRWTHYGYTF
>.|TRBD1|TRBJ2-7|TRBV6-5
TGTGCCAGCAGCACGGGACAGGGGGCATTTACGGTCCACTTC
CASSTGQGAFTVHF
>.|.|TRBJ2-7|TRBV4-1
TGCGCCAGCAGCCAAGGGGTATCCGCGGGGATCTACTACGAGCAGTACTTC
CASSQGVSAGIYYEQYF
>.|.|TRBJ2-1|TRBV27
TGTGCCACCTCAGGCTGGAATGAGCAGTTCTTC
CATSGWNEQFF
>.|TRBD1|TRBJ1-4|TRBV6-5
TGTGCCAGCAGAAGACAGGGCCAGAATGAAAAACTGTTTTTT
CASRRQGQNEKLFF
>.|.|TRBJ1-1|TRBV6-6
TGTGCCAGCAGAGTCGGCCCGGGGGGCGTGAACACTGAAGCTTTCTTT
CASRVGPGGVNTEAFF
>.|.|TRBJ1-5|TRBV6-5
TGTGCCAGCAGTCGGACAGAATATAGCAATCAGCCCCAGCATTTT
CASSRTEYSNQPQHF
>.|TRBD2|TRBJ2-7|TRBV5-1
TGCGCCAGCAGCTCCGACTGGGGCGGCGGGAGGAGTCCCTACGAGCAGTACTTC
CASSSDWGGGRSPYEQYF
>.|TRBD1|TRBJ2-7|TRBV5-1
TGCGCCAGCAGCTTTTGGACAGGGTCCCCCGGCGAGCAGTACTTC
CASSFWTGSPGEQYF
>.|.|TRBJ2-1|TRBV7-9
TGTGCCAGCAGCTTAGGGCACCTGAGGTACAATGAGCAGTTCTTC
CASSLGHLRYNEQFF
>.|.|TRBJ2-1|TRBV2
TGTGCCAGCAGTGGGGGGGAAATCTCCTACAATGAGCAGTTCTTC
CASSGGEISYNEQFF
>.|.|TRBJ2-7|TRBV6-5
TGTGCCAGCAAAAGTACAGTTACCTCCTACGAGCAGTACTTC
CASKSTVTSYEQYF
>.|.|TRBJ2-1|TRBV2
TGTGCCAGCTTCCAGGGTGTGGGTTACAATGAGCAGTTCTTC
CASFQGVGYNEQFF
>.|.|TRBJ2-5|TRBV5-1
TGCGCCAGCAGCCCTAAAACAGCCGCAGAGACCCAGTACTTC
CASSPKTAAETQYF
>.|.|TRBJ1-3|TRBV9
TGTGCCAGCAGCGCACTTAAACAGGGAAACACCATATATTTT
CASSALKQGNTIYF
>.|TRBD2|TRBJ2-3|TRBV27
TGTGCCAGCAGTTTTGCGGAACTAGCGGGGGCCCTTTACACAGATACGCAGTATTTT
CASSFAELAGALYTDTQYF
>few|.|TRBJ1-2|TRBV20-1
TGCAGTGCTATTCTCCCCTATGGCTACACCTTC
CSAILPYGYTF
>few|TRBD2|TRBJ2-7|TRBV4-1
TGCGCCAGCAGCCGCGGGACTAGCGGATTCTCCTACGAGCAGTACTTC
CASSRGTSGFSYEQYF
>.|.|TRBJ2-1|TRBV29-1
TGCAGCGTTGGTTCTGGGGGGGCCTCCCCATCTGAGCAGTTCTTC
CSVGSGGASPSEQFF
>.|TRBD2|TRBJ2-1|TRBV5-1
TGCGCCAGCAGGGGGACAGGGAATACTAGCGGGGGGTCATCTTACAATGAGCAGTTCTTC
CASRGTGNTSGGSSYNEQFF
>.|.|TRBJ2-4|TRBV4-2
TGTGCCAGCAGCCAAGATTATCAGGGCACTCGATTAGCCAAAAACATTCAGTACTTC
CASSQDYQGTRLAKNIQYF
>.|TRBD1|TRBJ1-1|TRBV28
TGTGCCAGCAGTCCCACTCGGACAGGGAGGAACACTGAAGCTTTCTTT
CASSPTRTGRNTEAFF